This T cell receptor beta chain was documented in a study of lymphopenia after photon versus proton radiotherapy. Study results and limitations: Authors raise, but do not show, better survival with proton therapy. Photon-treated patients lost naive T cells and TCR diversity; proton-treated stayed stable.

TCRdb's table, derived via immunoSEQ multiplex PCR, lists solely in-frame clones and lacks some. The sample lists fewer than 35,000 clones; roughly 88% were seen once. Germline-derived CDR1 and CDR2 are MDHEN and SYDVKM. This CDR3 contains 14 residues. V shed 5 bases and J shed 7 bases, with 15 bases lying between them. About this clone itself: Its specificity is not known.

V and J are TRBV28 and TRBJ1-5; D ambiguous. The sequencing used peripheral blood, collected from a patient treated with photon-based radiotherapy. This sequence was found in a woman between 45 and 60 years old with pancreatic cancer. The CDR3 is CASSTRREAQPQHF. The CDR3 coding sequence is TGTGCCAGCAGTACCAGACGGGAGGCGCAGCCCCAGCATTTT.